These 26 T cell receptor beta chains originate from one sample sequenced in a study of metastatic and nonmetastatic thyroid tumors. All patients were treatment-naive before thyroid surgery. Using MiXCR, TCRdb reanalyzed the PCR reads. The sample includes nearly 35,000 clones, about a sixth seen only once; the top ten take just under 7%. Sequencing was done on a sample of blood. The origin of the receptors is a female donor with papillary thyroid cancer or a benign thyroid nodule (not recorded which). Some clones in this sample may be carry-over from other donors' samples.

The table lists this clone with many counts. This chain joins TRBV19 and TRBJ2-4; D perhaps matches TRBD1 (5 bases). Trimming pared 3 bases from V and 11 bases from J, leaving 14 bases between. The CDR3 runs to 13 residues. Germline lookup yields CDR1 LNHDA and CDR2 SQIVND (reference sequence). The CDR3 loop is CASSILDSAVQYF. In nucleotides, the CDR3 is TGTGCCAGTAGTATCCTCGACAGCGCGGTTCAGTACTTC. Full variable domain (rest looked up from reference TRBV19 and TRBJ2-4): DGGITQSPKYLFRKEGQNVTLSCEQNLNHDAMYWYRQDPGQGLRLIYYSQIVNDFQKGDIAEGYSVSREKKESFPLTVTSAQKNPTAFYLCASSILDSAVQYFGAGTRLSVL.

The J gene is TRBJ1-4, the V gene TRBV7-2, with 7 bases lining up with TRBD1. The CDR3 spans 16 residues. Germline CDR1 is SGHTA and CDR2 is FQGNSA. The V segment lost 9 bases and the J segment 5 bases; nucleotides outside the gene matches: 15. The CDR3 sequence is CASSLQAGGGNEKLFF. In nucleotides, the CDR3 is TGTGCCAGTAGCCTACAAGCAGGGGGAGGAAATGAAAAACTGTTTTTT. The full variable domain, rest sourced from reference TRBV7-2 and TRBJ1-4, is GAGVSQSPSNKVTEKGKDVELRCDPISGHTALYWYRQSLGQGLEFLIYFQGNSAPDKSGLPSDRFSAERTGGSVSTLTIQRTQQEDSAVYLCASSLQAGGGNEKLFFGSGTQLSVL.

This clone was detected many times. The gene calls are TRBV7-9 and TRBJ1-1, with a weak D call TRBD1 (5 bases). Germline assignment: CDR1 SEHNR and CDR2 FQNEAQ (reference sequence). V lost 6 bases to trimming and J lost 1 base, with 15 bases between them. The CDR3 has 15 residues. The CDR3: CASSPVGGSNTEAFF. The CDR3 nucleotides read TGTGCCAGCAGTCCGGTTGGGGGGTCGAACACTGAAGCTTTCTTT.

This clone was counted at least ten times. It may be a read error: a sequence one base away is much more abundant. The sample has other DNA sequences that encode this CDR3 too. The chain employs TRBV12-3 or TRBV12-4 and TRBJ1-1, with 8 bases lining up with TRBD1. V trimming: 6 bases; J trimming: 0 bases; junction bases outside the gene matches: 9. The CDR3 contains 16 residues. The CDR3: CASRWGTGTMNTEAFF. In nucleotides, the CDR3 is TGTGCCAGCAGGTGGGGGACAGGAACTATGAACACTGAAGCTTTCTTT.

A remark on this clone: A junction end diverges from the germline sequence, so it may reflect a read error. V is TRBV19 and J is TRBJ1-4; D gene unclear. The germline V gene has CDR1 LNHDA and CDR2 SQIVND (reference sequence). This CDR3 has 15 residues. CDR3 nucleotide sequence: TGTGCCAGTAGTATAACGGCAGGCCCTAATGAAAACCTGTTTTTT. Translating it yields CASSITAGPNENLFF.

The chain combines TRBV5-6 with TRBJ1-1; D perhaps matches TRBD1 (6 bases). The germline CDR1 and CDR2 sequences are SGHDT and YYEEEE. There are 12 residues in the CDR3. V was cut by 4 bases and J by 4 bases, with 8 bases left in between. The CDR3 loop reads CASSHRVTEAFF. The CDR3 DNA reads TGTGCCAGCAGCCACAGGGTCACTGAAGCTTTCTTT.

This clone came up many times. This could be a read error, since a much larger clone is one nucleotide away. Here the CDR3 DNA reads TGTGCCTGGAGAAAAACAGGGGGCAGGGATGGAGCTTTCTTT. This encodes CAWRKTGGRDGAFF. This chain links TRBV30 with TRBJ1-1; TRBD1 matches 9 bases. Germline V gene sequence: CDR1 GTSNPN, CDR2 SVGIG (reference sequence). The junction had 12 bases not matched to a gene; V was cut back by 3 bases and J by 10 bases. CDR3 length: 14 amino acids. Full variable domain (rest looked up from reference TRBV30 and TRBJ1-1): SQTIHQWPATLVQPVGSPLSLECTVEGTSNPNLYWYRQAAGRGLQLLFYSVGIGQISSEVPQNLSASRPQDRQFILSSKKLLLSDSGFYLCAWRKTGGRDGAFFGQGTRLTVV.

This clone was seen ten or more times. The chain recombines TRBV20-1 with TRBJ2-2; D remains ambiguous. V was clipped by 3 bases and J by 2 bases, with 7 bases between them. The CDR3 has 13 residues. The germline V gene has CDR1 DFQATT and CDR2 SNEGSKA (reference sequence). The CDR3 DNA reads TGCAGTGCTAGTGCGGTAAACACCGGGGAGCTGTTTTTT. Its protein is CSASAVNTGELFF.

The rearrangement uses TRBV13 and TRBJ1-3; D might be TRBD1 (6 bases). The CDR3 sequence is 20 residues long. In germline, CDR1 is PRHDT, CDR2 FYEKMQ (reference sequence). V was clipped by 5 bases and J by 0 bases, with 26 bases between them. CDR3 nucleotide sequence: TGTGCCAGCAGCAGAACCCGATTTCGGCCGGACAGCCACTCTGGAAACACCATATATTTT. This codes for CASSRTRFRPDSHSGNTIYF.

The rearrangement uses TRBV2 and TRBJ2-3; 8 positions agree with TRBD2. Germline V gene lookup returns CDR1 SNHLY and CDR2 FYNNEI. The CDR3 sequence is 14 residues long. V dropped 10 bases and J dropped 2; count of bases not matched to a gene: 8. The CDR3 nucleotides read TGTGCCATCAATGCGGGGGGCATCACAGATACGCAGTATTTT. Translated: CAINAGGITDTQYF.

This clone appeared many times. The rearrangement links TRBV5-1 to TRBJ2-2, with 7 bases fitting TRBD1. V lost 5 bases, J lost 0 bases, and 1 base stayed unmatched. The CDR3 is 14 amino acids. Germline V CDR1 and CDR2: SGHRS, YFSETQ. DNA of the CDR3: TGCGCCAGCAGGGGGACAGCGAACACCGGGGAGCTGTTTTTT. Amino acids: CASRGTANTGELFF.

This clone was observed at least ten times. This chain links TRBV6-1 with TRBJ1-2, with unresolved D. The CDR3 runs 14 residues. Germline V gives CDR1 MNHNS, CDR2 SASEGT. The V and J ends lost 6 bases and 1 base respectively, with 12 bases between them. The CDR3 spells CASSRTPVNYGYTF. CDR3 DNA: TGTGCCAGCAGCAGAACGCCAGTTAACTATGGCTACACCTTC.

This clone appeared many times. This chain uses TRBV19 with TRBJ2-2, with 10 bases fitting TRBD2. CDR3 length: 15 amino acids. The germline V gene encodes CDR1 LNHDA and CDR2 SQIVND (reference sequence). Trimming cost V 6 bases and J 4 bases; bases outside gene matches: 5. CDR3 sequence: CASRLAGVITGELFF. The CDR3 bases are TGTGCCAGTAGGCTAGCGGGAGTGATCACCGGGGAGCTGTTTTTT.

In this sample, this clone turned up many times. V is TRBV11-1 and J is TRBJ2-1, with 12 bases that match TRBD1. The J segment lost 8 bases and the V segment lost 5 bases, leaving 7 bases of the junction unmatched. The CDR3 loop spans 15 amino acids. Germline CDR1 SGHAT, CDR2 FQDESV (reference sequence). As DNA, the CDR3 is TGTGCCAGCAGCCTGGGGACAGGGGGCAACGATGAGCAGTTCTTC. Translated, it gives CASSLGTGGNDEQFF.

In this sample, this clone turned up many times. The CDR3 loop reads CASKMGQLDEQFF. As DNA, the CDR3 is TGTGCCAGCAAAATGGGACAACTCGATGAGCAGTTCTTC. The V and J genes are TRBV6-2 or TRBV6-3 and TRBJ2-1; D might be TRBD1 (6 bases). CDR1 and CDR2 from the germline V gene are MNHEY and SVGEGT. The ends were cut back, 7 bases at V and 8 bases at J, with 15 bases in the middle. The CDR3 has 13 residues.

This clone was seen many times. The same CDR3 is also encoded by other DNA sequences in this sample. This rearrangement joins TRBV30 to TRBJ2-5; no clear D. The V end was cut by 0 bases, the J end by 5 bases, with 16 bases between. CDR3 length equals 15 residues. The germline CDR1 and CDR2 sequences are GTSNPN and SVGIG (reference sequence). The CDR3 here is CAWSVRASLGETQYF. The DNA for the CDR3 is TGTGCCTGGAGTGTACGTGCGAGCCTCGGGGAGACCCAGTACTTC.

This clone has a count of ten or more. Since a much larger clone is just one base distant, this may be a read error. The chain couples TRBV11-1 to TRBJ2-3, with D perhaps matching TRBD1 (6 bases). The CDR3 has 18 amino acids. V gave up 5 bases and J gave up 0 bases, with 21 bases separating them. The germline V gene encodes CDR1 SGHAT and CDR2 FQDESV (reference sequence). CDR3 bases: TGTGCCAGCAGCCCTCGGGCCTCGGAGAGGGGGAGCACAGATACGCAGTATTTT. Its protein is CASSPRASERGSTDTQYF.

This clone was picked up many times. The CDR3 here is CASSREGDGNYEQYF. In nucleotides, the CDR3 is TGTGCCAGCAGCCGAGAGGGGGACGGAAACTACGAGCAGTACTTC. The genes are TRBV3-1 and TRBJ2-7; tentatively, D is TRBD1 (6 bases). Germline V gives CDR1 LGHDT, CDR2 YNNKEL (reference sequence). This CDR3 is 15 amino acids long. V dropped 4 bases and J dropped 3 bases, with 16 bases sitting between them.

This clone appeared many times. The DNA of the CDR3 is TGTGCCAGCGTCGGGTCAACTAATGAAAAACTGTTTTTT. Encoded protein: CASVGSTNEKLFF. The rearrangement links TRBV28 to TRBJ1-4; D gene ambiguous. Germline CDR1 and CDR2: MDHEN and SYDVKM. The CDR3 is 13 residues long. V was pared by 8 bases and J by 0 bases, with 7 bases between.

The J gene is TRBJ1-2, the V gene TRBV2, with TRBD1 identical over 7 bases. Germline V gene sequence: CDR1 SNHLY, CDR2 FYNNEI. The CDR3 contains 18 residues. Trimming at V came to 6 bases and at J to 2 bases, leaving 18 bases not matched to a gene. The CDR3 spells CASSGGGDSRSQNYGYTF. The DNA for the CDR3 is TGTGCCAGCAGCGGAGGAGGGGACAGCCGCAGTCAGAACTATGGCTACACCTTC.

This clone has more than one count but fewer than ten. In DNA form, the CDR3 reads TGTGCCAGCTCCCTAAATCAGGTCGTCAATGAGCAGTTCTTC. This codes for CASSLNQVVNEQFF. This chain connects TRBV6-1 to TRBJ2-1; the D is unclear. CDR3 size: 14 residues. CDR1 and CDR2 (germline): MNHNS, SASEGT. V lost 8 bases and J 6 bases, leaving 17 bases between the germline ends.

This clone was counted ten times or more. This CDR3 fails to terminate in the conserved phenylalanine or tryptophan, so it likely reflects a read error. The CDR3 here is CSAPGQFFSGASVLTS. CDR3 in DNA: TGCAGTGCCCCGGGACAGTTCTTCTCTGGGGCCAGCGTCCTGACTTCC. The V and J genes are TRBV20-1 and TRBJ2-6, with 7 bases matching TRBD1. Germline V lookup: CDR1 DFQATT, CDR2 SNEGSKA (reference sequence). The CDR3 covers 16 residues.

The V gene is TRBV11-3, the J gene TRBJ2-5; D unclear. V lost 1 base and J 5 bases, leaving 11 bases between the germline ends. This CDR3 is 14 amino acids long. The germline V gene has CDR1 SGHNT and CDR2 YENEEA. The CDR3 region has the DNA TGTGCCAGCAGCTTAGGGCTATCTTCTGAGACCCAGTACTTC. Protein: CASSLGLSSETQYF.

This clone showed up many times. The chain has TRBV20-1 and TRBJ1-6; 7 bases match TRBD1. Looked up from germline, CDR1 is DFQATT and CDR2 is SNEGSKA (reference sequence). With 5 bases clipped from V and 10 bases from J, the junction kept 14 bases outside the gene matches. The CDR3 runs 15 residues. The CDR3 DNA reads as TGCAGTGCTCCGCCCCCGACAGGGTCCGACTCACCCCTCCACTTT. Residues: CSAPPPTGSDSPLHF.

The chain couples TRBV28 to TRBJ2-7, with D possibly being TRBD2 (5 bases). V was pared by 0 bases and J by 3 bases, with 12 bases between. Germline assignment: CDR1 MDHEN and CDR2 SYDVKM. The CDR3 has 15 amino acids. CDR3 loop: CASSLWKGRGYEQYF. In DNA, the CDR3 is TGTGCCAGCAGTTTATGGAAGGGTCGGGGCTACGAGCAGTACTTC.

This clone was observed a handful of times. The chain's CDR3 is CASSTPEDSCSTQYF. DNA of the CDR3: TGTGCCAGCAGTACTCCCGAGGACTCTTGTTCGACCCAGTACTTC. The chain uses TRBV6-5 and TRBJ2-5, with D possibly TRBD2 on 5 matching bases. Germline CDR1 is MNHEY and CDR2 is SVGAGI. V was trimmed by 5 bases and J by 7 bases, leaving 20 bases between them. The CDR3 sequence is 15 residues long.